This TCR beta chain was sequenced in a study of blood T cell repertoires in COVID-19 (dated by TCRdb to 2018 to 2021). Looking at the study overall: Samples covering the acute and convalescent phases of COVID-19 were provided by collaborators in the United States, Italy and Spain. The material from the prospective study consisted of cDNA or gDNA derived from T cells, B-cell-depleted T cells, or PBMCs. The repertoires were released in a freely available public database intended as a resource for research on the immune response to SARS-CoV-2. Samples came from the ongoing ImmuneRACE study (first 160 participants) plus 1,254 subjects from 6 global collaborators. Subjects who had been exposed to COVID-19, were actively infected with it, or had recovered from it provided the deeply sampled blood TCRbeta repertoires that made up the dataset. Sample metadata almost always included a de-identified subject ID, COVID-19 status, age in years and sex. Where available, HLA class I and class II types were obtained from metadata supplied by the sample provider rather than from assay-based typing.

TCRbeta CDR3 regions were amplified from genomic DNA using the immunoSEQ Assay, a bias-controlled multiplex PCR. For the original study's pipeline: The number of nucleated cells in each sample was estimated by amplification of reference gene primers within the assay. Sequence reads were collapsed and filtered to measure the absolute abundance of every unique TCRbeta CDR3 rearrangement. Productive Simpson clonality was computed per sample as the square root of Simpson's diversity index over productive rearrangements. TCRdb limited this immuneACCESS table to in-frame rearrangements with V and J called. A share of clones is missing; checked studies link under half to unresolved V genes, and the rest is unexplained. V, J and clone size are taken as reported in that table, and D and trimming were inferred from the DNA itself. This sample lists under 350,000 clones; 65% to 90% were detected once. The ten largest clones capture around 7.8% of the sample.

The collaborating institutions used their own protocols to collect whole blood in K2EDTA tubes. For TCRbeta analysis, collaborator samples were shipped as frozen whole blood, as isolated PBMCs, or as DNA extracted from either sample type. V is reduced by 0 bases and J by 5 bases, leaving a spacing of 9 bases between them. CDR1 SGHDT and CDR2 YYEEEE are derived from the germline V gene. Counted from cysteine to phenylalanine, this CDR3 has 13 amino acids. CDR3 DNA only is kept here, 39 bases in frame from base 1. Worth noting for this clone: No cognate antigen has been identified for it. No much larger clone is present one base from it, and per-base qualities are unavailable.

Study-level results and caveats: The quantity of clinical and demographic metadata differed by source and by participant and was supplied without curation.

The sequencing input was peripheral blood. The chain was built from TRBV5-6 and TRBJ2-7, and possibly TRBD1, on 5 matching bases. The clonotype comes from a human donor in a cohort sampled during active COVID-19. The CDR3: CASSLVGVDEQYF. The sequence in DNA is TGTGCCAGCAGCTTGGTAGGGGTCGACGAGCAGTACTTC. Where the CDR3 stops, the reference TRBV5-6 and TRBJ2-7 genes take over; the full variable domain is DAGVTQSPTHLIKTRGQQVTLRCSPKSGHDTVSWYQQALGQGPQFIFQYYEEEERQRGNFPDRFSGHQFPNYSSELNVNALLLGDSALYLCASSLVGVDEQYFGPGTRLTVT.